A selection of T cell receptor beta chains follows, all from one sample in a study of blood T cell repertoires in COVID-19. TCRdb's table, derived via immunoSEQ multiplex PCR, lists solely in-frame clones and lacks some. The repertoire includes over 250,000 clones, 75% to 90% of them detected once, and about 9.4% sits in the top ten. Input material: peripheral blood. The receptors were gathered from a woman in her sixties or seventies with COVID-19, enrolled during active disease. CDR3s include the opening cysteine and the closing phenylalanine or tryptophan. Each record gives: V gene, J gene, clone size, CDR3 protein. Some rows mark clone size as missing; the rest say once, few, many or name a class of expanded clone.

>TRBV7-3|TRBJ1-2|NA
CASSLLGQGFGHGYTF
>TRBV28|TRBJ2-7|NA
CASSSGAYQGLNEQYF
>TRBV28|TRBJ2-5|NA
CASSPDRGRETQYF
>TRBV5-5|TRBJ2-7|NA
CASSPERGSPYEQYF
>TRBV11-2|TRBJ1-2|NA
CASSSTGLGGYTF
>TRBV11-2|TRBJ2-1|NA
CASSLDTSGTGSHNEQFF
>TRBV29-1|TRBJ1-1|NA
CSVVTGLWNTEAFF
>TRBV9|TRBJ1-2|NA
CASSSIRSNYGYTF
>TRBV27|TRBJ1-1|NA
CASSYLPPTEAFF
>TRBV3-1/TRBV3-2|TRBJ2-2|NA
CASSPSISGSGTGELFF
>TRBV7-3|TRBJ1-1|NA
CASSLARVSTEAFF
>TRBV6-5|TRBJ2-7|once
CASNVGGNAYEQYF
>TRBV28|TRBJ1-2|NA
CASSFAGKGSNGYTF
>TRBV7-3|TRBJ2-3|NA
CASSLTGGTDTQYF
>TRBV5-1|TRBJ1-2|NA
CASSSLTGGLGYGYTF
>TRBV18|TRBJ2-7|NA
CASSPRTQTHVYEQYF
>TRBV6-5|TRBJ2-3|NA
CASISGISTDTQYF
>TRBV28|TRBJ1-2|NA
CASRSGGGVGRYTF
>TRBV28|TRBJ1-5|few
CASSSLAAGGSNQPQHF
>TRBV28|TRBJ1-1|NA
CASSLDRGRSNTEAFF
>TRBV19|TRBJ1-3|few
CASSMFSGAAGNTIYF
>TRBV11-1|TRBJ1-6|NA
CASRQFRENSPLHF
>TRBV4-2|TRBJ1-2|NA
CASSQDSGGDYGYTF
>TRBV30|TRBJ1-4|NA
CAWSPQGGLNEKLFF
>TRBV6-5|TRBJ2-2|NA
CASSSKQGAFGELFF
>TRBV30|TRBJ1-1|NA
CAWSVADLNTEAFF
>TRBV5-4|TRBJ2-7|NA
CASSPRLAGGEQYF
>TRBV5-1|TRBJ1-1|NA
CASSLQGSEVAAFF
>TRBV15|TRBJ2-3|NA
CATSRGNGRADTQYF
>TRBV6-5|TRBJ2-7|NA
CASSRDRFYEQYF
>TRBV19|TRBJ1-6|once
CASSMQGGNSPLHF
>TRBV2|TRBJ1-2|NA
CASSEARQEYGYTF
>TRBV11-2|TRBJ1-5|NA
CASSLGRVGNQPQHF
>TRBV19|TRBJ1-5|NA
CASSISGRNQPQHF
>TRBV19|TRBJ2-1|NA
CASSRSTRRLTANEQFF